Presented here are 27 T cell receptor beta chains from one specimen sequenced in a study of blood T cell repertoires in COVID-19. Clones were read by immunoSEQ multiplex PCR, and TCRdb kept only the in-frame ones, dropping some. The data contain over 150,000 clones, 84% of them seen just once; the ten biggest clones take up roughly 7%. Sample: peripheral blood. These receptors originate from a human donor in a cohort sampled during active COVID-19.

V usage is TRBV6-6 and J usage is TRBJ2-7, with 7 bases identical to TRBD1. This CDR3 is built from 13 residues. Germline V lookup: CDR1 MNHNY, CDR2 SVGAGI (reference sequence). Trimming at V came to 5 bases and at J to 3 bases, leaving 4 bases not matched to a gene. CDR3 bases: TGTGCCAGCAGTACAGGGGATGACTACGAGCAGTACTTC. This codes for CASSTGDDYEQYF.

The chain is built from TRBV7-9 and TRBJ1-3; TRBD1 aligns across 10 bases. V lost 1 base, J lost 9 bases, and 15 bases stayed unmatched. There are 18 residues in the CDR3. Germline V gene data show CDR1 as SEHNR and CDR2 as FQNEAQ (reference sequence). The CDR3 sequence: CASSLGAGTGDARGTIYF. The CDR3 DNA follows: TGTGCCAGCAGCTTAGGGGCGGGGACAGGGGATGCCCGGGGCACCATATATTTT. The whole variable domain, remainder taken from reference TRBV7-9 and TRBJ1-3, is DTGVSQNPRHKITKRGQNVTFRCDPISEHNRLYWYRQTLGQGPEFLTYFQNEAQLEKSRLLSDRFSAERPKGSFSTLEIQRTEQGDSAMYLCASSLGAGTGDARGTIYFGEGSWLTVV.

The genes are TRBV5-1 and TRBJ2-2, with 7 bases identical to TRBD2. Germline V gives CDR1 SGHRS, CDR2 YFSETQ. This CDR3 is built from 15 residues. The trim removed 6 bases at V and 2 bases at J, leaving 7 bases unmatched. CDR3 sequence reads: CASTSGGTNTGELFF. CDR3 bases: TGCGCCAGCACTTCGGGGGGAACTAACACCGGGGAGCTGTTTTTT. The whole variable domain, filled in from reference TRBV5-1 and TRBJ2-2, reads KAGVTQTPRYLIKTRGQQVTLSCSPISGHRSVSWYQQTPGQGLQFLFEYFSETQRNKGNFPGRFSGRQFSNSRSEMNVSTLELGDSALYLCASTSGGTNTGELFFGEGSRLTVL.

The chain couples TRBV10-3 to TRBJ2-3; a possible D gene is TRBD2 (5 bases). Trimming pared 0 bases from V and 5 bases from J, leaving 12 bases between. The length of the CDR3 is 15 residues. Germline CDR1 is ENHRY and CDR2 is SYGVKD. The CDR3 reads CAISESIGLKDTQYF. The CDR3 nucleotides are TGTGCCATCAGTGAGTCTATTGGACTGAAAGATACGCAGTATTTT.

V gene TRBV3-1 (or the pseudogene TRBV3-2) combines with J gene TRBJ2-3, with a possible D match to TRBD1 (6 bases). This CDR3 contains 14 residues. V lost 6 bases and J lost 2, with 12 bases in between. Germline CDR1 is LGHDT and CDR2 is YNNKEL (reference sequence). In DNA form, the CDR3 reads TGTGCCAGCAGTTACACAGGGCCCACAGATACGCAGTATTTT. This codes for CASSYTGPTDTQYF.

The chain joins TRBV19 to TRBJ1-2, with TRBD1 matching over 8 bases. CDR3 length equals 12 residues. The J segment lost 7 bases and the V segment lost 6 bases, leaving 4 bases of the junction unmatched. CDR1 LNHDA and CDR2 SQIVND come from the germline V gene (reference sequence). The CDR3 sequence: CASRLGQGGYTF. The CDR3 DNA follows: TGTGCCAGTAGACTCGGACAGGGTGGCTACACCTTC.

The V gene is TRBV6-5, the J gene TRBJ2-7, with TRBD1 matching over 9 bases. Per germline, CDR1 MNHEY and CDR2 SVGAGI. The CDR3 is 14 residues long. The V segment lost 6 bases and the J segment 1 base; nucleotides outside the gene matches: 4. The CDR3 coding sequence is TGTGCCAGCAGGACCGGACAGGGGTCCTACGAGCAGTACTTC. Amino acid sequence: CASRTGQGSYEQYF.

The V call is TRBV6-1, the J call TRBJ1-5; 7 bases map to TRBD1. The germline CDR1 and CDR2 sequences are MNHNS and SASEGT. This CDR3 is built from 15 residues. Trimming cost V 2 bases and J 4 bases; bases outside gene matches: 5. CDR3: CASSETTGSNQPQHF. The CDR3 DNA reads TGTGCCAGCAGTGAAACGACAGGGTCTAATCAGCCCCAGCATTTT.

This clone appeared a few times. This chain links TRBV19 with TRBJ2-1; TRBD2 matches 7 bases. The germline V gene encodes CDR1 LNHDA and CDR2 SQIVND (reference sequence). J lost 9 bases, V lost 1 base, and 3 bases had no gene match. There are 13 residues in the CDR3. The CDR3 DNA sequence: TGTGCCAGTAGTATAGTCGGGGAGGGTGAGCAGTTCTTC. Its translation: CASSIVGEGEQFF.

As concerns this clone: A junction boundary mismatches the germline segment, possibly from a read error. J is TRBJ2-1 and V is TRBV7-3, with 7 bases fitting TRBD1. Looked up from germline, CDR1 is SGHTA and CDR2 is FQGTGA. The length of the CDR3 is 21 residues. This CDR3 is CASSLRGPFGAGTEANYEQFF. In DNA form, the CDR3 reads TGTGCCAGCAGTTTAAGGGGACCGTTTGGGGCAGGGACAGAAGCAAACTATGAGCAGTTCTTC. Based on the CDR3 plus reference TRBV7-3 and TRBJ2-1, the full variable domain is GAGVSQTPSNKVTEKGKYVELRCDPISGHTALYWYRQSLGQGPEFLIYFQGTGAADDSGLPNDRFFAVRPEGSVSTLKIQRTERGDSAVYLCASSLRGPFGAGTEANYEQFFGPGTRLTVL.

This rearrangement joins TRBV10-2 to TRBJ2-7; the D is unclear. Germline V gene lookup returns CDR1 WSHSY and CDR2 SAAADI. With 3 bases removed from V and 2 bases from J, the gap between germline ends came to 8 bases. The CDR3 extends over 13 amino acids. Here the CDR3 DNA reads TGCGCCAGCAGTGACCAAGACACCTACGAGCAGTACTTC. Protein sequence: CASSDQDTYEQYF.

The rearrangement joins TRBV2 to TRBJ1-2; 9 bases match TRBD1. Trimming removed 6 bases from V and 5 bases from J; junction bases left unmatched: 7. The CDR3 covers 14 residues. Germline-derived CDR1 and CDR2 are SNHLY and FYNNEI. In DNA, the CDR3 is TGTGCCAGCAGGGGGACAGGGTGGGAGTATGGCTACACCTTC. Protein product: CASRGTGWEYGYTF.

The chain carries TRBV5-5 and TRBJ1-5; D is unresolved. CDR3 length equals 17 residues. The germline V gene encodes CDR1 SGHKS and CDR2 YYEKEE (reference sequence). V gave up 4 bases and J gave up 0 bases, with 17 bases separating them. The CDR3 nucleotides are TGTGCCAGCAGCACCGACCCCCAGGCAGCTAGCAATCAGCCCCAGCATTTT. Encoded protein: CASSTDPQAASNQPQHF.

The DNA of the CDR3 is TGTGCCAGCAGCCCCGGGACAGGGGGCTACAATGAGCAGTTCTTC. Amino acids: CASSPGTGGYNEQFF. The genes are TRBV2 and TRBJ2-1; TRBD1 aligns across 11 bases. The V and J ends lost 6 bases and 3 bases, in that order; junction bases with no gene match: 4. The CDR3 extends over 15 amino acids. Germline lookup yields CDR1 SNHLY and CDR2 FYNNEI.

The chain is built from TRBV5-4 and TRBJ1-2; a possible D gene is TRBD1 (5 bases). Germline loops: CDR1 SGHNT, CDR2 YYREEE (reference sequence). V lost 4 bases to trimming and J lost 1 base, with 14 bases between them. The CDR3 consists of 15 residues. CDR3 residues: CASSPNEDSNYGYTF. In DNA form, the CDR3 reads TGTGCCAGCAGCCCGAACGAAGACAGTAACTATGGCTACACCTTC.

The V and J genes are TRBV3-1 (or the pseudogene TRBV3-2) and TRBJ2-7, with 10 bases identical to TRBD2. The CDR3 covers 14 residues. Trimming removed 2 bases from V and 3 bases from J; junction bases left unmatched: 1. Germline-derived CDR1 and CDR2 are LGHDT and YNNKEL (reference sequence). The CDR3 loop reads CASSQTSGVYEQYF. The CDR3 DNA reads as TGTGCCAGCAGCCAAACTAGCGGGGTCTACGAGCAGTACTTC.

The chain uses TRBV7-8 and TRBJ1-6, with 9 bases matching TRBD1. CDR1 is SGHVS, CDR2 FQNEAQ, per germline. After removal of 5 bases from V and 12 bases from J, the junction contained 8 bases not matched to a gene. The CDR3 runs 14 residues. CDR3 sequence reads: CASSPDRGQGPLHF. As DNA, the CDR3 is TGTGCCAGCAGCCCGGACAGGGGACAGGGACCCCTCCACTTT. Using reference TRBV7-8 and TRBJ1-6 for the parts outside the CDR3, the full variable domain is GAGVSQSPRYKVAKRGQDVALRCDPISGHVSLFWYQQALGQGPEFLTYFQNEAQLDKSGLPSDRFFAERPEGSVSTLKIQRTQQEDSAVYLCASSPDRGQGPLHFGNGTRLTVT.

This clone was seen only once. The J gene is TRBJ1-1, the V gene TRBV9; D is ambiguous. Between the trimmed V and J ends, which lost 3 bases and 6 bases, there was a span of 12 bases. The germline V gene has CDR1 SGDLS and CDR2 YYNGEE. This CDR3 spans 13 amino acids. Written as DNA, the CDR3 is TGTGCCAGCAGCGCATCACCCGGAGCTGAAGCTTTCTTT. Translating it yields CASSASPGAEAFF.

V is TRBV2 and J is TRBJ1-2, with D hard to call. The V and J ends lost 8 bases and 3 bases respectively, with 13 bases between them. The CDR3 spans 13 residues. Germline V gives CDR1 SNHLY, CDR2 FYNNEI. CDR3 sequence (DNA): TGTGCCAGCCGGAGGAGCCTTTACTATGGCTACACCTTC. Amino acid sequence: CASRRSLYYGYTF. Combining the CDR3 with reference TRBV2 and TRBJ1-2 gives the whole variable domain EPEVTQTPSHQVTQMGQEVILRCVPISNHLYFYWYRQILGQKVEFLVSFYNNEISEKSEIFDDQFSVERPDGSNFTLKIRSTKLEDSAMYFCASRRSLYYGYTFGSGTRLTVV.

This clone was found a few times. The rearrangement uses TRBV15 and TRBJ1-2; D might be TRBD1 (5 bases). Germline CDR1 LNHNV, CDR2 YYDKDF (reference sequence). CDR3 size: 15 residues. The V end lost 1 base, the J end lost 8 bases, and 17 bases lay between the germline ends. As DNA, the CDR3 is TGTGCCACCAGCAGAGTGGACATGCTCTCCGACGGCTACACCTTC. Its protein is CATSRVDMLSDGYTF.

The chain couples TRBV7-9 to TRBJ1-1; TRBD1 aligns across 7 bases. Germline lookup yields CDR1 SEHNR and CDR2 FQNEAQ (reference sequence). The V and J ends lost 2 bases and 0 bases, in that order; junction bases with no gene match: 6. The CDR3 loop spans 16 amino acids. CDR3 in DNA: TGTGCCAGCAGCTTAATGGGACAGCGGGTGAACACTGAAGCTTTCTTT. It is translated as CASSLMGQRVNTEAFF. The complete variable domain, with remaining parts taken from reference TRBV7-9 and TRBJ1-1, reads DTGVSQNPRHKITKRGQNVTFRCDPISEHNRLYWYRQTLGQGPEFLTYFQNEAQLEKSRLLSDRFSAERPKGSFSTLEIQRTEQGDSAMYLCASSLMGQRVNTEAFFGQGTRLTVV.

This chain uses TRBV10-3 with TRBJ1-1, with 8 nucleotides matching TRBD1. J gave up 0 bases and V 6 bases, and 3 bases lay outside the gene matches. CDR3 length: 14 residues. CDR1 is ENHRY, CDR2 SYGVKD, per germline. Here the CDR3 reads CAIRRDRLNTEAFF. Written as DNA, the CDR3 is TGTGCCATCAGAAGGGACAGGCTGAACACTGAAGCTTTCTTT.

The J gene is TRBJ2-7, the V gene TRBV9; a weak D match, TRBD1 (6 bases). The germline V and J ends were trimmed by 2 bases and 5 bases, with 14 bases remaining between them. Germline V gene data show CDR1 as SGDLS and CDR2 as YYNGEE. The CDR3 covers 14 residues. CDR3 region: CASSVSGVTHEQYF. In nucleotides, the CDR3 is TGTGCCAGCAGCGTCTCAGGGGTTACCCACGAGCAGTACTTC. Complete variable domain (other parts from reference TRBV9 and TRBJ2-7): DSGVTQTPKHLITATGQRVTLRCSPRSGDLSVYWYQQSLDQGLQFLIQYYNGEERAKGNILERFSAQQFPDLHSELNLSSLELGDSALYFCASSVSGVTHEQYFGPGTRLTVT.

The chain employs TRBV7-6 and TRBJ1-3; TRBD1 might be the D (6 bases). V lost 7 bases, J lost 0 bases, and 16 bases lay in between. The germline V gene encodes CDR1 SGHVS and CDR2 FNYEAQ. The CDR3 sequence is 16 residues long. CDR3 sequence (DNA): TGTGCCAGCACCATGGGGGGGCTTTTCTCTGGAAACACCATATATTTT. It translates to CASTMGGLFSGNTIYF.

This clone was observed once. The chain recombines TRBV13 with TRBJ2-3, with 10 positions matching TRBD2. The V gene end was trimmed by 4 bases and the J gene end by 1 base; junction bases not matched to a gene: 5. The germline CDR1 and CDR2 sequences are PRHDT and FYEKMQ (reference sequence). The CDR3 covers 16 residues. The CDR3: CASSSPGTSGTDTQYF. CDR3 DNA: TGTGCCAGCAGCTCCCCAGGGACTAGCGGCACAGATACGCAGTATTTT.

The chain carries TRBV19 and TRBJ1-5; D may be TRBD1 (6 bases). Trimming shortened V by 3 bases and J by 2 bases, and 11 bases separated the two germline ends. CDR1 LNHDA and CDR2 SQIVND come from the germline V gene (reference sequence). The CDR3 sequence is 15 residues long. CDR3 sequence (DNA): TGTGCCAGTAGTATGGAAGGGGGAGGCAATCAGCCCCAGCATTTT. It translates to CASSMEGGGNQPQHF.

The rearrangement uses TRBV11-2 and TRBJ2-7, with D maybe TRBD1 (6 bases). V lost 3 bases, J lost 2 bases, and 11 bases lay in between. In germline, CDR1 is SGHAT, CDR2 FQNNGV. The CDR3 has 14 amino acids. CDR3 in DNA: TGTGCCAGCAGCTTCAGGGGCACGACCTACGAGCAGTACTTC. Residues: CASSFRGTTYEQYF.